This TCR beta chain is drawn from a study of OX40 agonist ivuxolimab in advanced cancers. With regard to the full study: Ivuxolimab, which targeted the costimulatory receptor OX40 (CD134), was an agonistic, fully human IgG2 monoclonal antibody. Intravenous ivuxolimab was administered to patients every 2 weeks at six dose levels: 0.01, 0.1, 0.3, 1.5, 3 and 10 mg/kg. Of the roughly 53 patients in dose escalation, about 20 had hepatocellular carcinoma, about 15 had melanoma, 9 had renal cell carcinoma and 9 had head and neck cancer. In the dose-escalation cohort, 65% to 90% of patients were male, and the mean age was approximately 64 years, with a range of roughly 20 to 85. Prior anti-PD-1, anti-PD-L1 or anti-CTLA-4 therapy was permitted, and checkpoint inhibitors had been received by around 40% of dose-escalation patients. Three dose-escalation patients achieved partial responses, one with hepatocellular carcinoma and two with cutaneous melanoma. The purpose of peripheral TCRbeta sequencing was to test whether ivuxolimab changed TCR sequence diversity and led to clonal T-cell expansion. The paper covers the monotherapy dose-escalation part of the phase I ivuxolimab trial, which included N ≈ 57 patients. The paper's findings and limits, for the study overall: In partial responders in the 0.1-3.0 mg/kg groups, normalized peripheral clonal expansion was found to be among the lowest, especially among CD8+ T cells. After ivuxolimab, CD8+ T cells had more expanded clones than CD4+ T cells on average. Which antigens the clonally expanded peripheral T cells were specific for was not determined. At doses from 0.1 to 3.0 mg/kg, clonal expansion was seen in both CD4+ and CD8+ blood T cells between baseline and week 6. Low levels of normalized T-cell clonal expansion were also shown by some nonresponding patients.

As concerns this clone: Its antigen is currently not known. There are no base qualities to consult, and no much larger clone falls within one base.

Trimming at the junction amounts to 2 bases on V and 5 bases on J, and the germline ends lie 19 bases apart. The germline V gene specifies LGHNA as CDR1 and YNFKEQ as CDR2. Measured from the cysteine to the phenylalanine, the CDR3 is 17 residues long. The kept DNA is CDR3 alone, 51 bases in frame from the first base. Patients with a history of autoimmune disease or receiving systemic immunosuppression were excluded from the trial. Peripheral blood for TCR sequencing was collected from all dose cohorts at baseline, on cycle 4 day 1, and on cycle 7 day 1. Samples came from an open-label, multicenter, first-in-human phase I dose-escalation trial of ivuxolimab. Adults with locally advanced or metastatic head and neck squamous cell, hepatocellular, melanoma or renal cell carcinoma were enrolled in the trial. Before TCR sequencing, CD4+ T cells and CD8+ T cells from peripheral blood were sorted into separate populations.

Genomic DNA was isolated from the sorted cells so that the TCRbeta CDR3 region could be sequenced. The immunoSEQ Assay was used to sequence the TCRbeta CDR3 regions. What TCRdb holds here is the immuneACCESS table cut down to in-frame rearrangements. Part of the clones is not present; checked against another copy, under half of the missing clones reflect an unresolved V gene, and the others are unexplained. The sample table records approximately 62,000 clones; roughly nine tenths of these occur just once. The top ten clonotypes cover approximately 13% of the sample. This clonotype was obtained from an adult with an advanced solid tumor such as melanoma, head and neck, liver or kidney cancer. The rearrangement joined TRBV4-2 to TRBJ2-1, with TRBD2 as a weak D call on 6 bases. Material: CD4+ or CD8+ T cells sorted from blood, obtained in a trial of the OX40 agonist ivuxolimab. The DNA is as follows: TGTGCCAGCAGCCAATTTGTTACCGGGAGTTTCAACAATGAGCAGTTCTTC. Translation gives CASSQFVTGSFNNEQFF.